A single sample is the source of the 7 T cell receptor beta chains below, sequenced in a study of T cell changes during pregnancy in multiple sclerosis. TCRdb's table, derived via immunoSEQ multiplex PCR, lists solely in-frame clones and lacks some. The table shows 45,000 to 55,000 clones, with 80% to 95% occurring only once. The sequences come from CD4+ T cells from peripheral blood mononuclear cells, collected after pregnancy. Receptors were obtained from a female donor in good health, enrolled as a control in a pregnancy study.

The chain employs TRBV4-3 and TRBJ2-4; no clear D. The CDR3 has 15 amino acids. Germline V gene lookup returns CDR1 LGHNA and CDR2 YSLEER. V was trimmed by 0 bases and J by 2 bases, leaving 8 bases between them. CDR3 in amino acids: CASSQDVPSKNIQYF. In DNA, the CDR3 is TGCGCCAGCAGCCAAGATGTCCCCTCCAAAAACATTCAGTACTTC.

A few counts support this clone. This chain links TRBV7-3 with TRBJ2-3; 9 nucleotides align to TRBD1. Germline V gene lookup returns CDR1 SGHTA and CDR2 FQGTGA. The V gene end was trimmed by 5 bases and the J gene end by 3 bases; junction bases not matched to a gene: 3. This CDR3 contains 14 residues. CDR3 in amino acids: CASSQQGATDTQYF. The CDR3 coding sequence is TGTGCCAGCAGCCAACAGGGGGCTACAGATACGCAGTATTTT.

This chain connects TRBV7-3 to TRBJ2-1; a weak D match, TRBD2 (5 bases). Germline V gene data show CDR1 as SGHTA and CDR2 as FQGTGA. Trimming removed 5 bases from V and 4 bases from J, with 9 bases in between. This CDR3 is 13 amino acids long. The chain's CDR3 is CASSRGIYNEQFF. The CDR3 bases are TGTGCCAGCAGCCGGGGTATATACAATGAGCAGTTCTTC. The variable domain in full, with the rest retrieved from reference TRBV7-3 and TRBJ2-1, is GAGVSQTPSNKVTEKGKYVELRCDPISGHTALYWYRQSLGQGPEFLIYFQGTGAADDSGLPNDRFFAVRPEGSVSTLKIQRTERGDSAVYLCASSRGIYNEQFFGPGTRLTVL.

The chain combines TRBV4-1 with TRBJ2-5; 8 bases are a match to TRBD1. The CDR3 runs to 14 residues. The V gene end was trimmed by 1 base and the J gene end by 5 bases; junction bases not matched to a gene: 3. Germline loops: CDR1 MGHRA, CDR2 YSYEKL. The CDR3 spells CASSQGTGLETQYF. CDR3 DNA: TGCGCCAGCAGCCAAGGGACAGGGCTCGAGACCCAGTACTTC.

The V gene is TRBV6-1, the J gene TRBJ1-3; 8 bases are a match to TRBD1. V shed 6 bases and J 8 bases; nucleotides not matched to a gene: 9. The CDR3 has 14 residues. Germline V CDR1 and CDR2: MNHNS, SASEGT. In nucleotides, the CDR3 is TGTGCCAGCAGCGCACGGACAGGGCAGGACACCATATATTTT. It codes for CASSARTGQDTIYF.

The CDR3 bases are TGTGCCAGCAGCTTGGGGGGAGACTTTAACTATGGCTACACCTTC. Its translation: CASSLGGDFNYGYTF. The chain carries TRBV5-6 and TRBJ1-2; no clear D. The ends were cut back, 0 bases at V and 1 base at J, with 10 bases in the middle. In germline, CDR1 is SGHDT, CDR2 YYEEEE. CDR3 length: 15 residues.

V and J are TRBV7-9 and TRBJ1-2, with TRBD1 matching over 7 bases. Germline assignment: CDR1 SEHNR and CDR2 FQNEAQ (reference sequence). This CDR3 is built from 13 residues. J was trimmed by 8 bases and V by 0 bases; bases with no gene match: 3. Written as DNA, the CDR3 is TGTGCCAGCAGCTTAGCGCAGGGGGACGGCTACACCTTC. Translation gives CASSLAQGDGYTF.